This is a list of T cell receptor beta chains from one sample in a study of blood T cell repertoires in COVID-19. This table comes from immunoSEQ multiplex PCR, and its TCRdb copy is limited to in-frame clones, with some not included. This sample has more than 110,000 clones, with 80% to 85% found just once. Sample: peripheral blood. The origin of the receptors is an older woman with acute or convalescent COVID-19. CDR3s leave out the opening cysteine and the closing phenylalanine or tryptophan. Fields, in order: D gene, J gene, clone size, V gene, CDR3 protein. The D gene is left open where the match is weak. Expanded clones are given a class, and other clones once, few, many or no size at all.

D: TRBD1
J: TRBJ1-2
size: .
V: TRBV14
CDR3: ASSQDRGDRGQDYGYT

D: .
J: TRBJ2-4
size: few
V: TRBV11-1
CDR3: ASSQWTTDKNIQY

D: .
J: TRBJ1-1
size: .
V: TRBV12-3/TRBV12-4
CDR3: ASSLSGVEAF

D: .
J: TRBJ1-1
size: .
V: TRBV18
CDR3: ASSPEVMNTEAF

D: TRBD2
J: TRBJ2-1
size: .
V: TRBV24-1
CDR3: ATSPEGTSGSQQF

D: .
J: TRBJ2-7
size: .
V: TRBV7-2
CDR3: ASRIPGGSNEQY

D: .
J: TRBJ1-4
size: once
V: TRBV9
CDR3: ASSPGGFPTKLF

D: TRBD2
J: TRBJ2-3
size: .
V: TRBV7-9
CDR3: ASSRSTTSGSREDTQY

D: .
J: TRBJ2-1
size: .
V: TRBV7-9
CDR3: ASSLRQNNEQF

D: .
J: TRBJ1-5
size: .
V: TRBV6-5
CDR3: ASSAPWGVNQPQH

D: .
J: TRBJ2-7
size: .
V: TRBV3-1/TRBV3-2
CDR3: ASSPGLSLYEQY

D: .
J: TRBJ1-1
size: .
V: TRBV5-1
CDR3: ASSSGVRGAF

D: .
J: TRBJ1-5
size: .
V: TRBV23-1
CDR3: ASSPSGGAGNQPQH

D: .
J: TRBJ1-2
size: .
V: TRBV30
CDR3: AWSVPPSTRSLYGYT

D: .
J: TRBJ1-1
size: .
V: TRBV19
CDR3: ASSAQGTVTEAF

D: TRBD1
J: TRBJ1-6
size: .
V: TRBV28
CDR3: ASSSPGQGDSPLH

D: .
J: TRBJ1-4
size: few
V: TRBV4-3
CDR3: ASSQEGQNYEKLF

D: TRBD2
J: TRBJ2-2
size: .
V: TRBV27
CDR3: ASSSPGLVRAGELF

D: .
J: TRBJ1-2
size: .
V: TRBV9
CDR3: ASSVTPSNYPTNYGYT

D: TRBD1
J: TRBJ2-7
size: once
V: TRBV7-9
CDR3: ASSSDRGAFYEQY

D: .
J: TRBJ2-2
size: few
V: TRBV27
CDR3: ASSPRVIDTGELF

D: .
J: TRBJ2-7
size: .
V: TRBV7-9
CDR3: ASSNPDLTGSYEQY

D: TRBD2
J: TRBJ2-1
size: .
V: TRBV4-3
CDR3: ASSQDWTSGTGEQF

D: .
J: TRBJ2-3
size: .
V: TRBV10-3
CDR3: ATGASATTDTQY

D: TRBD2
J: TRBJ2-1
size: .
V: TRBV6-5
CDR3: ASSYTSGPGSVQF

D: TRBD2
J: TRBJ2-1
size: .
V: TRBV11-3
CDR3: ASSSREGGYNEQF

D: .
J: TRBJ1-4
size: few
V: TRBV28
CDR3: ASEGWEKLF

D: TRBD2
J: TRBJ2-7
size: .
V: TRBV5-1
CDR3: ASRAGTSSSSEQY

D: TRBD1
J: TRBJ2-6
size: .
V: TRBV15
CDR3: ATEGDRVSSGANVLT

D: TRBD2
J: TRBJ2-2
size: .
V: TRBV7-2
CDR3: ASRGRGDTGELF

D: .
J: TRBJ2-2
size: .
V: TRBV2
CDR3: ASSVGSTGELF

D: .
J: TRBJ1-1
size: .
V: TRBV6-5
CDR3: ASSSPGTEAF

D: .
J: TRBJ2-5
size: .
V: TRBV14
CDR3: ASSSTWETQY

D: .
J: TRBJ2-1
size: .
V: TRBV7-9
CDR3: ASSLPGLTFEQF

D: TRBD1
J: TRBJ1-5
size: .
V: TRBV30
CDR3: AWSLQGNQPQH

D: TRBD1
J: TRBJ2-1
size: .
V: TRBV7-8
CDR3: ASSWKDRGNEQF

D: .
J: TRBJ2-1
size: once
V: TRBV5-1
CDR3: ASRGADFGQF

D: TRBD1
J: TRBJ1-2
size: .
V: TRBV11-2
CDR3: ASSADRIYGYT

D: TRBD1
J: TRBJ1-2
size: .
V: TRBV2
CDR3: ASNRQGGFGYT

D: .
J: TRBJ2-7
size: .
V: TRBV27
CDR3: ASSASEGFYEQY

D: TRBD1
J: TRBJ2-1
size: .
V: TRBV7-3
CDR3: ASSGQGGVAYNEQF

D: .
J: TRBJ2-2
size: .
V: TRBV28
CDR3: ASSSRVTGELF

D: .
J: TRBJ1-2
size: .
V: TRBV7-2
CDR3: ASSNFQGNYGYT

D: TRBD1
J: TRBJ1-4
size: .
V: TRBV5-4
CDR3: ASSVGQVNNEKLF

D: TRBD1
J: TRBJ1-1
size: .
V: TRBV29-1
CDR3: SAEGQAGEAF

D: TRBD1
J: TRBJ1-2
size: .
V: TRBV6-5
CDR3: ASRGTGVDGYT

D: TRBD1
J: TRBJ1-2
size: .
V: TRBV7-9
CDR3: ASSPKTGLSHGYT

D: .
J: TRBJ2-7
size: .
V: TRBV3-1/TRBV3-2
CDR3: ASSQALNEQY

D: .
J: TRBJ2-4
size: .
V: TRBV7-2
CDR3: ASSLREGVRDIQY

D: TRBD2
J: TRBJ2-3
size: .
V: TRBV11-2
CDR3: ASSLGSWEVIAGEAQY

D: TRBD1
J: TRBJ1-5
size: once
V: TRBV2
CDR3: ASLEGTGRQPQH

D: .
J: TRBJ2-7
size: .
V: TRBV5-1
CDR3: ASSYDTGRSSYEQY

D: .
J: TRBJ2-7
size: .
V: TRBV3-1/TRBV3-2
CDR3: ASSQVTDSSYEQY

D: .
J: TRBJ1-3
size: .
V: TRBV12-3/TRBV12-4
CDR3: ATRWGVEDTIY

D: TRBD1
J: TRBJ1-5
size: .
V: TRBV19
CDR3: ASSARSLTGARNQPQH

D: .
J: TRBJ2-4
size: .
V: TRBV28
CDR3: ASSPPPGNIQY

D: TRBD1
J: TRBJ1-5
size: .
V: TRBV19
CDR3: ASSPGQGPVPQH

D: .
J: TRBJ2-1
size: .
V: TRBV6-2/TRBV6-3
CDR3: ASSEQPLNSEQF

D: TRBD2
J: TRBJ2-1
size: .
V: TRBV11-3
CDR3: ASSFFGRDNEQF